This TCR beta chain is drawn from a study of cytomegalovirus exposure and HLA in healthy donors listed by TCRdb under 2017. In terms of the full investigation: The 500 to 800 repertoires of the first cohort and the 95 to 150 validation repertoires were produced on the same platform, according to a later analysis. The study was designed to test whether signatures of past pathogen exposure could be identified by cataloging public T cell receptors. Besides the first cohort of 666 subjects, a separate validation cohort made up of over a hundred different subjects was used. To predict cytomegalovirus infection status, the study brought together high-throughput TCR immunosequencing, statistical association of individual TCRs with disease status, and machine learning.

The donors were included in the validation cohort of 130 or so subjects, a group kept apart from the roughly 690-subject first cohort. Library preparation employed the immunoSEQ multiplex PCR assay. The authors processed their data as follows. A statistical classification framework was built for diagnosing cytomegalovirus status from the catalog of TCR beta chain sequences. In TCRdb, the immuneACCESS table is reduced to in-frame sequences with V and J assigned. These tables do not hold every clone; where another copy was compared, an unresolved V gene accounts for under half, and the others remain unexplained. The V and J calls and clone size are taken from that table; D and trimming were inferred from the DNA. This sample lists 150,000 to 200,000 clones; 86% were detected once. Approximately 2.4% of the sample is taken by the ten largest. As for this clone: Its antigen target is currently unknown. Per-base quality was not reported, and no clone a single base away is much larger than it.

Taken from the germline V gene, the CDR1 and CDR2 loops are SGHAT and FQNNGV. A distance of 6 bases separates the germline ends of V and J, which lose 5 bases and 4 bases respectively. The CDR3 spans 12 residues, from the cysteine through the phenylalanine. CDR3 DNA is the only sequence kept; it has 36 bases, read in frame from the first base. Paper-wide results and their limitations: Most TCR sequences were seen in very few donors, while some public TCRs were found in many individuals. In a later analysis, TCRs clustered in the first cohort were found to also tend to co-occur in the 120 validation repertoires, with 85% to 95% of cluster scores above 0. The authors suggested that the approach could potentially be extended to other disease states and immunological phenotypes. A total of some 180 TCR beta chains were listed by the study as associated with cytomegalovirus. In vitro tests confirmed that a few of the cytomegalovirus-associated TCR beta chains recognize cytomegalovirus antigens. All 120 or so repertoires were used to score co-occurrence in the validation cohort in a later analysis, because that analysis had no HLA typing for the cohort. The classifier was reported to diagnose cytomegalovirus status with high specificity and sensitivity in both the original cohort and the validation cohort.

The chain links TRBV11-2 with TRBJ2-1; a confident D gene designation cannot be given. Sequenced: PBMCs. This receptor was identified in a man between 18 and 29 years old in good health and CMV-seropositive. The DNA reads as follows: TGTGCCAGCAGCACAGAGTACAATGAGCAGTTCTTC. Translated, this is CASSTEYNEQFF.